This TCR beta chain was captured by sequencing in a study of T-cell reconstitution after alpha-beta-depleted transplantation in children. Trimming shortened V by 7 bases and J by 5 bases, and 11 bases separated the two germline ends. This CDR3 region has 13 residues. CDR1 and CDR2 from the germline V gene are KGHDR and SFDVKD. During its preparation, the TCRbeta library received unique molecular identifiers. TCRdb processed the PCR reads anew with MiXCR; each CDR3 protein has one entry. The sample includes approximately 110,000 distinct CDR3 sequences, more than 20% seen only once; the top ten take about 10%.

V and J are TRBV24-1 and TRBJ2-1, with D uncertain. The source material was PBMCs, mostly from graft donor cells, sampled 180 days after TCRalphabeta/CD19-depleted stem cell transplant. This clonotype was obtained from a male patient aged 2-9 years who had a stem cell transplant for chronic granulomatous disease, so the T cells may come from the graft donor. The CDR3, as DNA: TGTGCCACCAGCCTTAGGGAAAACAATGAGCAGTTCTTC. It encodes CATSLRENNEQFF.